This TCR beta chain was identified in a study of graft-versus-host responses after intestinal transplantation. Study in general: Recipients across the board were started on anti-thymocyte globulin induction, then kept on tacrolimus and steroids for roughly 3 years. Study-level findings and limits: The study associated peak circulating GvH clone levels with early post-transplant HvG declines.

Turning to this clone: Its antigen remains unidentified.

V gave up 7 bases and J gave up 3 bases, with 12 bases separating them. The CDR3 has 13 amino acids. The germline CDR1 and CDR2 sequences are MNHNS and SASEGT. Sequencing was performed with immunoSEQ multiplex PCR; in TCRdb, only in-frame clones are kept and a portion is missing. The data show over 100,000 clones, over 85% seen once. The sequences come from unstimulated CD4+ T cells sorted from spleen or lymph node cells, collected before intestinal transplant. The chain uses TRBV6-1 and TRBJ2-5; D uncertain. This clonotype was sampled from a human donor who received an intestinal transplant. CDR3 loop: CASTNPNKETQYF. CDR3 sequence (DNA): TGTGCCAGCACCAACCCAAACAAAGAGACCCAGTACTTC.